The sequence of this T cell receptor (beta chain) was determined in a study of blood T cell repertoires in COVID-19. This CDR3 is built from 11 residues. The V end lost 7 bases, the J end lost 5 bases, and 9 bases lay between the germline ends. The V gene's germline CDR1 is LGHDT and CDR2 YNNKEL (reference sequence). Authors' data handling: For nucleated cells, counts were estimated from reference gene primer amplification. Produced via immunoSEQ multiplex PCR; TCRdb's table is partial and in-frame only. The V and J calls and clone size were taken over from that table, and D and trimming were inferred from the DNA. The sample carries around 190,000 clones, roughly 90% recorded once.

The specimen sequenced was peripheral blood. The origin of this receptor is a man between 65 and 80 years old with active or convalescent COVID-19. This chain connects TRBV3-1 (or the pseudogene TRBV3-2) to TRBJ2-7, with a possible D match to TRBD2 (6 bases). The CDR3 here is CASTRGDEQYF. Written as DNA, the CDR3 is TGTGCCAGCACCCGCGGGGACGAGCAGTACTTC.